This TCR beta chain was recorded in a study of T cell repertoires in cytomegalovirus infection. Study in general: Recently identified HLA-C-restricted CMV epitopes were used, and well-studied HLA-B-restricted CMV epitopes were used as well. Public signatures in TCR beta pointed to CMV infection and matching HLA type.

Turning to this clonotype: Its antigen remains unidentified.

Study results and limitations: HLA-C-restricted, CMV-specific TCR beta clonotypes were dominant ex vivo. Totalled public TCR beta family frequency picked out people who carried CMV plus the relevant HLA.

One entry per CDR3 protein results from TCRdb running MiXCR on the reads. The sample shows under 300,000 distinct CDR3 sequences, 22% of them seen only once. In germline, CDR1 is KGHDR, CDR2 SFDVKD. Trimming stripped 5 bases from V and 0 bases from J, with 16 bases between. The CDR3 spans 17 residues. The V and J genes are TRBV24-1 and TRBJ2-1, with a possible D match to TRBD2 (6 bases). The TCR was taken from a human donor in good health (CMV status not recorded). Some clones in this sample may be carry-over from other donors' samples. The material was cultured PBMCs, obtained from culture after CMV antigen stimulation. The CDR3 is CATSGPNIGSSYNEQFF. For the CDR3, the DNA is TGTGCCACCAGTGGTCCCAACATCGGGAGCTCCTACAATGAGCAGTTCTTC.